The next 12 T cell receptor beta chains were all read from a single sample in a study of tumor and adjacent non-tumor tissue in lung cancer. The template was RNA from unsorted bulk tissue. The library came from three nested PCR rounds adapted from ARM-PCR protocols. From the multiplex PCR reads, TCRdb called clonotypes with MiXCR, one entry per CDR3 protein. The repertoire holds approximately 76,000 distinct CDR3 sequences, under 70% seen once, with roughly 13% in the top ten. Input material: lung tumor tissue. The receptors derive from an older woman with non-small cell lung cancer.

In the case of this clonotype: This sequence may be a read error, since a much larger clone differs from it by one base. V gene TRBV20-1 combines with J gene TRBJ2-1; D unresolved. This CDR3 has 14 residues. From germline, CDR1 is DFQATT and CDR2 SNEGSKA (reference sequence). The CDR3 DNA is TGCGGTGCCCCGAGAGGCCAATCCTACAATGAGCAGTTCTTC. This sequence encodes CGAPRGQSYNEQFF.

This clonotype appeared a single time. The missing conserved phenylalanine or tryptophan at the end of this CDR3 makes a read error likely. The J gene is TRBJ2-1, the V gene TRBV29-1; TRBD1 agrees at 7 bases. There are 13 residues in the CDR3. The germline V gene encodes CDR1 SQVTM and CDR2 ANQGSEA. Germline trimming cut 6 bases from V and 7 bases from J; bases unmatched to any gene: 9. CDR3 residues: CSVKRQGINEQFI. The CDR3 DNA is TGCAGCGTAAAGCGACAGGGCATAAATGAGCAGTTCATC.

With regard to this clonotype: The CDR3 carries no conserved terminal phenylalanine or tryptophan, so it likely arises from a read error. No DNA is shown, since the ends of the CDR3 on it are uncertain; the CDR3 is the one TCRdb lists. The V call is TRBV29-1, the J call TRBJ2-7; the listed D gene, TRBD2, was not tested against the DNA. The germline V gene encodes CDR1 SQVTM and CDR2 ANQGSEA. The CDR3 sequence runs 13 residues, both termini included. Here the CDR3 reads CSVRASASYERYL.

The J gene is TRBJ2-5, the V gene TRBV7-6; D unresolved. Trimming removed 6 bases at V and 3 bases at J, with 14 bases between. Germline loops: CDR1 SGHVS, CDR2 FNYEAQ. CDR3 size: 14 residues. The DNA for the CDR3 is TGTGCCAGCAGTCCCGATGAGTCTAAAGAGACCCAGTACTTC. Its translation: CASSPDESKETQYF.

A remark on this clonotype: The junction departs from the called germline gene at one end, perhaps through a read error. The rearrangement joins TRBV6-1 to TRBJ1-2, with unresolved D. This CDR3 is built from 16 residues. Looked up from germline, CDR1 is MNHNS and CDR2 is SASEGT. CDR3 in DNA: TGTGCCAGCAGTGAAGCGCCTTGGGAAAAGGGCTATGGCTGCACATTC. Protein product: CASSEAPWEKGYGCTF.

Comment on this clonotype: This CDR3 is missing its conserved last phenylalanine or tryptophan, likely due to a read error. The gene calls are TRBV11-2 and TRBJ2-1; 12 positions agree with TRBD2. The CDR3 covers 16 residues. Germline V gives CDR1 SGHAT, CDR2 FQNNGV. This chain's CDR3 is CASSRTSGNAYNVQFL. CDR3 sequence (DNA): TGTGCCAGCAGCCGGACTAGCGGGAACGCCTACAATGTGCAGTTCCTC.

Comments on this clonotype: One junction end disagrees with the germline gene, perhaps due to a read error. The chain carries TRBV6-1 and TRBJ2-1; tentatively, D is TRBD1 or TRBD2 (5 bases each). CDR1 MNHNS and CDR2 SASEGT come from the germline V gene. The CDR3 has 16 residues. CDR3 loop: CASVVGWGSSYNGQFF. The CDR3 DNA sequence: TGTGCTAGCGTCGTGGGGTGGGGCAGCTCCTACAATGGGCAGTTCTTC.

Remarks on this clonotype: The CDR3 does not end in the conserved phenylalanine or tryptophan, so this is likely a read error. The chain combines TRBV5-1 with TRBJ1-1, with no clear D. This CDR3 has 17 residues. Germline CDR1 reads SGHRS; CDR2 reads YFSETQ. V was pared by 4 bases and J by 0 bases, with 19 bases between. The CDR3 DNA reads TGCGCCAGCAGCACCCGGGATGGCGCTTTCATGAACACTGAAGCTTTCATT. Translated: CASSTRDGAFMNTEAFI.

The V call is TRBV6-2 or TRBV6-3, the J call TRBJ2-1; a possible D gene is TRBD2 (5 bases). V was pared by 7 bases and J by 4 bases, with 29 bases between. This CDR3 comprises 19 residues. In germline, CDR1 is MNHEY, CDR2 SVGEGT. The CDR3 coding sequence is TGTGCCAGCAACACCGGCGGACCAGCGGAGCCGAGTTCGTACAATGAGCAGTTCTTC. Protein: CASNTGGPAEPSSYNEQFF.

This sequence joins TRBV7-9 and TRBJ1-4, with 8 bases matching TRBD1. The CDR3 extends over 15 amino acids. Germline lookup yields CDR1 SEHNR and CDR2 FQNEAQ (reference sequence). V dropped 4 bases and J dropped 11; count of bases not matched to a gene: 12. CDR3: CASSSQGVRNEKLFF. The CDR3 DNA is TGTGCCAGCAGCTCACAGGGGGTGAGGAACGAGAAACTGTTTTTT.

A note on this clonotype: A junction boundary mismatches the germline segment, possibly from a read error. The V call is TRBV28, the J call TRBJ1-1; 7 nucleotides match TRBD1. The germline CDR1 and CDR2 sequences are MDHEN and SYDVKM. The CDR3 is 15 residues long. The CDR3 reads CASSQTGTENSEAFF. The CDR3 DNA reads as TGTGCCAGTAGTCAAACCGGGACAGAGAACAGTGAAGCTTTCTTT. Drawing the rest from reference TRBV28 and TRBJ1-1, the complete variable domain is DVKVTQSSRYLVKRTGEKVFLECVQDMDHENMFWYRQDPGLGLRLIYFSYDVKMKEKGDIPEGYSVSREKKERFSLILESASTNQTSMYLCASSQTGTENSEAFFGQGTRLTVV.

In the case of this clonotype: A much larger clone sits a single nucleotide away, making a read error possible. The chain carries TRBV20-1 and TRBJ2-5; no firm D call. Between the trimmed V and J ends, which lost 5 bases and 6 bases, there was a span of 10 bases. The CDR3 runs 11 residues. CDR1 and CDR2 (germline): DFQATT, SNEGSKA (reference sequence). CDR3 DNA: TGCAGTGCTCGCCAGAGGAAGACCCAGTACTTC. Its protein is CSARQRKTQYF.